Shown below are 13 T cell receptor beta chains from a single sample sequenced in a study of T-cell reconstitution after alpha-beta-depleted transplantation in children. This sample's TCRbeta library carried unique molecular identifier barcodes. TCRdb re-called the PCR reads with MiXCR, one entry per CDR3 protein. The sample yields 500,000 or so distinct CDR3 sequences, about an eighth seen once. The material was PBMCs, mostly from graft donor cells, obtained 180 days after TCRalphabeta/CD19-depleted stem cell transplant. Every receptor here comes from a female patient aged 2-9 years who had a stem cell transplant for aplastic anemia, so the T cells may come from the graft donor.

The chain is built from TRBV13 and TRBJ2-1; 7 bases map to TRBD1. The V gene end was trimmed by 4 bases and the J gene end by 2 bases; junction bases not matched to a gene: 8. From germline, CDR1 is PRHDT and CDR2 FYEKMQ (reference sequence). The CDR3 runs 16 residues. CDR3 in DNA: TGTGCCAGCAGCTCGATGTACAGGGGCCCCTACAATGAGCAGTTCTTC. Amino acid sequence: CASSSMYRGPYNEQFF.

The table lists this clonotype with a few counts. The rearrangement links TRBV7-2 to TRBJ1-5; D gene uncertain. Germline CDR1 SGHTA, CDR2 FQGNSA. The V end was cut by 3 bases, the J end by 4 bases, with 13 bases between. This CDR3 is 15 amino acids long. The CDR3 here is CASSLQSPWNQPQHF. CDR3 DNA sequence: TGTGCCAGCAGCTTGCAGTCCCCTTGGAATCAGCCCCAGCATTTT.

The rearrangement links TRBV29-1 to TRBJ1-2, with 7 bases identical to TRBD1. The V segment lost 3 bases and the J segment 0 bases; nucleotides outside the gene matches: 13. Germline CDR1 is SQVTM and CDR2 is ANQGSEA. The CDR3 totals 17 residues. The DNA of the CDR3 is TGCAGCGTTGACACACCGGGACAGTTCTCAGCTAACTATGGCTACACCTTC. It is translated as CSVDTPGQFSANYGYTF. Supplemented by reference TRBV29-1 and TRBJ1-2, the full variable domain reads SAVISQKPSRDICQRGTSLTIQCQVDSQVTMMFWYRQQPGQSLTLIATANQGSEATYESGFVIDKFPISRPNLTFSTLTVSNMSPEDSSIYLCSVDTPGQFSANYGYTFGSGTRLTVV.

This sequence joins TRBV20-1 and TRBJ2-3; TRBD2 agrees at 15 bases. The germline V gene has CDR1 DFQATT and CDR2 SNEGSKA (reference sequence). Trimming cost V 5 bases and J 7 bases; bases outside gene matches: 4. The CDR3 totals 14 residues. Here the CDR3 reads CSAGLAGGPHTQYF. The CDR3, as DNA: TGCAGTGCTGGACTAGCGGGAGGGCCTCATACGCAGTATTTT.

This clonotype has just a few counts. The chain is built from TRBV14 and TRBJ2-1; the D is unclear. This CDR3 contains 12 residues. V was clipped by 1 base and J by 11 bases, with 9 bases between them. Germline CDR1 SGHDN, CDR2 FVKESK. The CDR3, as DNA: TGTGCCAGCAGCCAAGGAGCCCCCAAGCAGTTCTTC. This sequence encodes CASSQGAPKQFF.

The chain carries TRBV9 and TRBJ2-6; D is unresolved. Germline V gene data show CDR1 as SGDLS and CDR2 as YYNGEE. This CDR3 contains 15 residues. Trimming took 5 bases from V and 0 from J, leaving 9 bases between them. For the CDR3, the DNA is TGTGCCAGCAGTGTTGAGCCCTCTGGGGCCAACGTCCTGACTTTC. Translated, it gives CASSVEPSGANVLTF.

This clonotype was counted ten times or more. The chain is built from TRBV6-2 or TRBV6-3 and TRBJ2-2; D may be TRBD1 (6 bases). The CDR3 is made up of 14 amino acids. Deletions cut 0 bases from V and 9 bases from J, with 11 bases between. Per the germline V gene, CDR1 is MNHEY and CDR2 is SVGEGT. The CDR3 DNA is TGTGCCAGCAGTTACTCCCCGACAGGCTGGGAGCTGTTTTTT. It translates to CASSYSPTGWELFF.

The chain combines TRBV5-5 with TRBJ2-7, with D unresolved. The CDR3 runs to 16 residues. Germline CDR1 SGHKS, CDR2 YYEKEE (reference sequence). For the CDR3, the DNA is TGTGCCAGCAGATTGGTGGTAGCCGGGTCCCCCTACGAGCAGTACGTC. Its translation: CASRLVVAGSPYEQYV.

This rearrangement joins TRBV6-2 or TRBV6-3 to TRBJ1-3; 7 positions match TRBD1. This CDR3 contains 15 residues. Germline CDR1 is MNHEY and CDR2 is SVGEGT. V lost 6 bases to trimming and J lost 2 bases; unmatched junction nucleotides: 7. CDR3 amino acids: CASRPTGITGNTIYF. The DNA of the CDR3 is TGTGCCAGCAGACCGACAGGGATTACTGGAAACACCATATATTTT.

This clonotype was detected many times. In nucleotides, the CDR3 is TGCAGCGTTCTACCCAGCTGGGACGATGAGCAGTTCTTC. This sequence encodes CSVLPSWDDEQFF. The V and J genes are TRBV29-1 and TRBJ2-1; TRBD1 or TRBD2 may be the D gene (5 bases each). The germline V and J ends were trimmed by 5 bases and 8 bases, with 16 bases remaining between them. Germline CDR1 reads SQVTM; CDR2 reads ANQGSEA. This CDR3 comprises 13 residues.

This clonotype showed up just a few times. This sequence joins TRBV7-2 and TRBJ2-7; TRBD2 aligns across 9 bases. This CDR3 region has 14 residues. Germline CDR1 reads SGHTA; CDR2 reads FQGNSA. V was pared by 5 bases and J by 6 bases, with 8 bases of the junction left unmatched. CDR3 sequence: CASSKAQRGVEQYF. The CDR3 DNA sequence: TGTGCCAGCAGCAAGGCCCAGCGGGGGGTCGAGCAGTACTTC.

Details on this clonotype: This clone may be a read error of a much larger clone one base away. The CDR3 coding sequence is TGCGCCAGCAGCCAAGAAATAAGGACAGGGCACTACAGTGAGCAGTTCTTC. Translated, it gives CASSQEIRTGHYSEQFF. The V gene is TRBV4-1, the J gene TRBJ2-1; 8 nucleotides line up with TRBD1. Germline lookup yields CDR1 MGHRA and CDR2 YSYEKL. The CDR3 is made up of 17 amino acids.

This clonotype has only a few counts. CDR3 nucleotides: TGTGCCAGCAGCATCAAACAGGGCGCCCAAGAGACCCAGTACTTC. Translated, it gives CASSIKQGAQETQYF. This sequence joins TRBV7-2 and TRBJ2-5, with TRBD1 as a possible D gene (6 bases). CDR1 is SGHTA, CDR2 FQGNSA, per germline. The CDR3 is 15 residues long. Trimming left V 5 bases short and J 1 base short, with 14 bases between.